This is a list of T cell receptor beta chains from one sample in a study of shared clonotypes between healthy human individuals. The protocol was immunoSEQ multiplex PCR, while the TCRdb copy is restricted to in-frame clones and leaves out a portion. The table lists approximately 1,000,000 clones, about 72% of them singletons, with 0.89% in the top ten. The sequenced sample consisted of memory CD4+ T cells from PBMCs. All receptors derive from a man aged 18 to 35 in good health. Some clones in this sample may be carry-over from other donors' samples. The conserved cysteine and the conserved F or W are not part of the CDR3 here. Each record gives: J gene, V gene, CDR3 protein.

TRBJ1-1 TRBV29-1 SIEVVVYTEAF
TRBJ2-6 TRBV9 ASSPSTVAFSGANVLT
TRBJ1-2 TRBV6-1 ASSELRGRGFYGYT
TRBJ2-3 TRBV5-1 ASHRGGAGTDTQY
TRBJ2-3 TRBV11-2 ASSLQTSGRRDTQY
TRBJ2-5 TRBV27 ASSPRTGGVETQY
TRBJ1-1 TRBV7-9 ASSLTGGTEAF
TRBJ1-1 TRBV5-4 ASSLQGVVTEAF
TRBJ2-7 TRBV5-4 ATRPTSGRVREY
TRBJ2-3 TRBV27 ASRVQSPDTQY
TRBJ2-7 TRBV6-5 ASKVGDRPTYEQY
TRBJ1-2 TRBV5-1 ASSPGGTGYAGGYT
TRBJ1-2 TRBV6-5 ASSYRAGGFTGYT
TRBJ2-3 TRBV4-1 ASSQDRQGKDTQY
TRBJ2-1 TRBV7-9 ASSLSATTPNEQF
TRBJ2-1 TRBV20-1 SAEGYNEQF
TRBJ1-1 TRBV4-2 ASSHSDGNTEAF
TRBJ2-3 TRBV10-1 ASGGSESDRTYPY
TRBJ2-7 TRBV7-9 ASSFVERDSSYEQY
TRBJ2-2 TRBV5-4 ASSFGQEVTGELF
TRBJ2-1 TRBV5-1 ASSLVGVNEQF
TRBJ2-6 TRBV15 ATSFYKGVKSRANVLT
TRBJ2-3 TRBV4-3 ASSQILAGGRDTQY
. TRBV4-1 ASSLTGQGTGELF
TRBJ1-5 TRBV7-9 ASSADRESNQPQH
TRBJ1-1 TRBV30 AWTDRAEAF